Sequencing of this TCR beta chain was carried out in a study of post-analysis software for immune sequencing data. Study observations and caveats: With TRBV5-6, TRBV5-1 and TRBV20-1 included, 4 to 6 TRBV segments were more frequent in patients than in controls.

The sample holds a few counts of this clonotype. Its specificity is not known. TCR beta libraries were prepared from cDNA with unique molecular identifiers. TCRdb re-called the PCR reads through MiXCR, storing one row per CDR3 protein. The data show roughly 400,000 distinct CDR3 sequences, approximately 37% seen once. V was trimmed by 5 bases and J by 2 bases, leaving 11 bases between them. CDR3 length equals 14 residues. The sequence derives from a girl aged 2-15 years with multiple sclerosis. Sequencing was performed on blood. The rearrangement links TRBV12-3 or TRBV12-4 to TRBJ2-3; D is undetermined. CDR3 sequence (DNA): TGTGCCAGCAGTCCCATTCTATCCACAGATACGCAGTATTTT. Translation gives CASSPILSTDTQYF.